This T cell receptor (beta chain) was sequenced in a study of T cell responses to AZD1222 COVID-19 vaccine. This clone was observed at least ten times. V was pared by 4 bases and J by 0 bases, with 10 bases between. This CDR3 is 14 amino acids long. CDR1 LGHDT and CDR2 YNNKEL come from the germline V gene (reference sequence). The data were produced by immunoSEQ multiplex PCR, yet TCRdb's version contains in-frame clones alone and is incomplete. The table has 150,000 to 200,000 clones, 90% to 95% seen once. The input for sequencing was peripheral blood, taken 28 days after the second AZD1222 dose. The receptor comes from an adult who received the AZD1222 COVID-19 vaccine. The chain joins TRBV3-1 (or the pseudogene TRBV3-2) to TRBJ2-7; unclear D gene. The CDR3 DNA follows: TGTGCCAGCAGCCCGATGACTTCCTCCTACGAGCAGTACTTC. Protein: CASSPMTSSYEQYF.